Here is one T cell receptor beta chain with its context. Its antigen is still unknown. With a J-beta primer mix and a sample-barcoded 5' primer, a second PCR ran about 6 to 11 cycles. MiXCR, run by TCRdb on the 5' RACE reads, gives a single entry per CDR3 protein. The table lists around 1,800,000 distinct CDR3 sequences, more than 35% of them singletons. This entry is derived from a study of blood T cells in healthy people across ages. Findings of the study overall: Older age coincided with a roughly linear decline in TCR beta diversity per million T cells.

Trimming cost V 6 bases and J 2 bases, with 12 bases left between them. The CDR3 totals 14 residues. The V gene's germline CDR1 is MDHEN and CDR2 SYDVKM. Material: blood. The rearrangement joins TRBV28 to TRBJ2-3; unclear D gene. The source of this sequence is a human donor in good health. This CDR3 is CASSRHDLTDTQYF. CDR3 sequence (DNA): TGTGCCAGCAGCCGACACGACCTCACAGATACGCAGTATTTT. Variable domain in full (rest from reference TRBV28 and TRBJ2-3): DVKVTQSSRYLVKRTGEKVFLECVQDMDHENMFWYRQDPGLGLRLIYFSYDVKMKEKGDIPEGYSVSREKKERFSLILESASTNQTSMYLCASSRHDLTDTQYFGPGTRLTVL.